The 8 T cell receptor beta chains below come from one sample, sequenced in a study of CD8+CD57+ T cells in acquired aplastic anemia. According to the study, genomic DNA was the template for TCR beta VDJ and CDR3 profiling. TCRdb reanalysed the reads using MiXCR and keeps one entry per CDR3 protein. The repertoire consists of 200,000 or so distinct CDR3 sequences, with around 65% occurring once and the leading ten covering approximately 44%. The sample comprised sorted CD4+, CD8+, or CD8+CD57+ T cells (not recorded which) from PBMCs. The receptors derive from a human donor with severe aplastic anemia or a healthy control (not recorded which).

This clonotype was counted a single time. The germline gene is not matched at one end of the junction; a read error may be the cause. V is TRBV20-1 and J is TRBJ2-7; D not resolved. Germline V gene lookup returns CDR1 DFQATT and CDR2 SNEGSKA (reference sequence). The length of the CDR3 is 10 residues. CDR3 bases: TGCAGTGCTGGAGATCACGAGCAGTACTTC. This encodes CSAGDHEQYF.

This rearrangement joins TRBV20-1 to TRBJ2-1; 9 bases map to TRBD2. Germline V CDR1 and CDR2: DFQATT, SNEGSKA (reference sequence). CDR3 length: 14 amino acids. V was pared by 2 bases and J by 5 bases, with 4 bases of the junction left unmatched. The CDR3 DNA is TGCAGTGCTAGATCCCGACTAGCGGACAATGAGCAGTTCTTC. It translates to CSARSRLADNEQFF.

This sequence joins TRBV2 and TRBJ2-7, with 14 bases aligning to TRBD2. Germline V gene data show CDR1 as SNHLY and CDR2 as FYNNEI. This CDR3 region has 14 residues. Trimming removed 6 bases from V and 9 bases from J; junction bases left unmatched: 7. In DNA form, the CDR3 reads TGTGCCAGCAGGGGACTAGCGGGAGACGCGGGGCAGTACTTC. It specifies CASRGLAGDAGQYF.

For this clonotype: Since the CDR3 does not end with the conserved phenylalanine or tryptophan, this likely comes from a read error. The rearrangement joins TRBV14 to TRBJ2-7, with D possibly TRBD2 on 6 matching bases. The V and J ends lost 2 bases and 4 bases respectively, with 12 bases between them. The CDR3 consists of 14 residues. Germline V gives CDR1 SGHDN, CDR2 FVKESK. CDR3 sequence reads: CASSQMISGYEQYS. CDR3 coding DNA: TGTGCCAGCAGCCAAATGATTAGCGGATACGAGCAGTACTCC.

The chain has TRBV20-1 and TRBJ2-1; D is uncertain. This CDR3 has 14 amino acids. Deletions cut 6 bases from V and 2 bases from J, with 14 bases between. CDR1 is DFQATT, CDR2 SNEGSKA, per germline (reference sequence). Here the CDR3 DNA reads TGCAGTGCCCGGAAGGGATCGACCTACAATGAGCAGTTCTTC. Protein sequence: CSARKGSTYNEQFF.

The rearrangement uses TRBV5-4 and TRBJ2-7; TRBD1 matches 7 bases. Germline V gives CDR1 SGHNT, CDR2 YYREEE (reference sequence). The CDR3 runs 13 residues. The trim removed 4 bases at V and 1 base at J, leaving 2 bases unmatched. The DNA of the CDR3 is TGTGCCAGCAGCGTGACAGGGTCCTACGAGCAGTACTTC. It encodes CASSVTGSYEQYF.

The DNA for the CDR3 is TGTGCCAGTACGACAGGGGTGGGAACTAATGAAAAACTGTTTTTT. It specifies CASTTGVGTNEKLFF. This chain uses TRBV25-1 with TRBJ1-4, with 8 bases fitting TRBD1. J lost 1 base, V lost 9 bases, and 7 bases had no gene match. The CDR3 has 15 amino acids. The germline CDR1 and CDR2 sequences are MGHDK and SYGVNS.

The chain joins TRBV5-1 to TRBJ2-7; perhaps TRBD1 as D (5 bases). The CDR3 consists of 14 residues. Trimming took off 4 bases at V and 1 base at J, with 12 bases between the two ends. Germline CDR1 is SGHRS and CDR2 is YFSETQ. The DNA for the CDR3 is TGCGCCAGCAGCCATGACAGACGGTCCTACGAGCAGTACTTC. It specifies CASSHDRRSYEQYF. Variable domain in full (rest from reference TRBV5-1 and TRBJ2-7): KAGVTQTPRYLIKTRGQQVTLSCSPISGHRSVSWYQQTPGQGLQFLFEYFSETQRNKGNFPGRFSGRQFSNSRSEMNVSTLELGDSALYLCASSHDRRSYEQYFGPGTRLTVT.